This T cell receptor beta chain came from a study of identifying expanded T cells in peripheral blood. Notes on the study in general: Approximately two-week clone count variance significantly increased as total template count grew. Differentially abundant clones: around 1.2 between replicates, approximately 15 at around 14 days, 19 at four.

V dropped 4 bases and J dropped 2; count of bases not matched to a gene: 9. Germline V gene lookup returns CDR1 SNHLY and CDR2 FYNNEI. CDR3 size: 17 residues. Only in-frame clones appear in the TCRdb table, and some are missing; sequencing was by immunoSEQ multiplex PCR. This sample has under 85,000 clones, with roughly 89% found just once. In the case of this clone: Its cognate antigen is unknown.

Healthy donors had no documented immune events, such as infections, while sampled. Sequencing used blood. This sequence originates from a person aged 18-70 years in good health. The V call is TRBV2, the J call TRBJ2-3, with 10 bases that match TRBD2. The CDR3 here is CASSAITAGGSTDTQYF. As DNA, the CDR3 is TGTGCCAGCAGTGCGATCACAGCGGGAGGGTCCACAGATACGCAGTATTTT.